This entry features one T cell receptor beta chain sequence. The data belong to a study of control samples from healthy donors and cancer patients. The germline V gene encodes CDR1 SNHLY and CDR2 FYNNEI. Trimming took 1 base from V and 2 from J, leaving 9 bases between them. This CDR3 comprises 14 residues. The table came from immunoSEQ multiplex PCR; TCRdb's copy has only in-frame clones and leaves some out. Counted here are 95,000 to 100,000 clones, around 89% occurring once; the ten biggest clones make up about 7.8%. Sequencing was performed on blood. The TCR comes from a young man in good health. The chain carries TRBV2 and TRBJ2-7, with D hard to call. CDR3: CASSEEVQTYEQYV. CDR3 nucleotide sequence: TGTGCCAGCAGTGAAGAGGTCCAGACCTACGAGCAGTACGTC.